The 15 T cell receptor beta chains below were found in one sample sequenced in a study of post-analysis software for immune sequencing data. Points from the study as a whole: Patients carried roughly 5 TRBV segments more frequently than controls did, and TRBV5-6, TRBV5-1 and TRBV20-1 were among them.

These receptors' targets are unknown. The TCR beta cDNA libraries contained unique molecular identifiers. TCRdb fed the PCR reads into MiXCR, producing one record per CDR3 protein. The data show over 150,000 distinct CDR3 sequences, approximately 31% seen once. Sample: blood. All receptors derive from a girl aged 5-17 years with multiple sclerosis.

Concerning this clonotype itself: This may be a read error: a much more frequent sequence differs by one nucleotide. The gene calls are TRBV5-8 and TRBJ1-1; D uncertain. The V gene's germline CDR1 is SGHTS and CDR2 YDEGEE. This CDR3 region has 13 residues. V was cut by 7 bases and J by 1 base, with 11 bases left in between. The CDR3 DNA sequence: TGTGCCAGCGGCTATCCCCAGAACACTGAAGCTTTCTTT. Protein: CASGYPQNTEAFF.

This clonotype has just a few counts. A read error may explain this, as a much larger clone is one base away. This sequence joins TRBV20-1 and TRBJ2-5, with TRBD2 identical over 8 bases. Germline CDR1 and CDR2: DFQATT and SNEGSKA (reference sequence). The length of the CDR3 is 16 residues. CDR3 region: CSARPLPAGVGEAQYF. DNA of the CDR3: TGCAGTGCTAGACCCCTCCCAGCGGGAGTCGGAGAGGCCCAGTACTTC.

The sample holds many counts of this clonotype. The chain combines TRBV5-1 with TRBJ2-7, with 9 nucleotides matching TRBD1. The germline CDR1 and CDR2 sequences are SGHRS and YFSETQ. The V and J ends lost 0 bases and 3 bases, in that order; junction bases with no gene match: 1. The CDR3 runs 14 residues. CDR3 protein: CASSLGQGGYEQYF. CDR3 DNA sequence: TGCGCCAGCAGCTTGGGACAGGGGGGCTACGAGCAGTACTTC.

V gene TRBV3-1 combines with J gene TRBJ2-2; D not certain. Trimming left V 1 base short and J 5 bases short, with 5 bases between. CDR1 is LGHDT, CDR2 YNNKEL, per germline (reference sequence). The CDR3 is made up of 13 amino acids. The CDR3 sequence: CASSQGKTGELFF. As DNA, the CDR3 is TGTGCCAGCAGCCAAGGAAAGACCGGGGAGCTGTTTTTT.

This clonotype was seen a few times. The chain recombines TRBV20-1 with TRBJ2-7; 7 nucleotides line up with TRBD2. V was pared by 3 bases and J by 1 base, with 6 bases of the junction left unmatched. CDR1 and CDR2 (germline): DFQATT, SNEGSKA (reference sequence). The CDR3 length is 14 residues. CDR3 region: CSASGLDLSYEQYF. In DNA, the CDR3 is TGCAGTGCTAGCGGACTAGATTTATCCTACGAGCAGTACTTC.

This clonotype was counted ten times or more. The J gene is TRBJ2-1, the V gene TRBV12-3 or TRBV12-4; D might be TRBD1 (5 bases). This CDR3 region has 15 residues. Trimming removed 2 bases from V and 8 bases from J, with 16 bases in between. This chain's CDR3 is CASSLIWAPRDEQFF. The CDR3 bases are TGTGCCAGCAGTTTAATCTGGGCTCCCAGGGATGAGCAGTTCTTC.

The chain couples TRBV7-6 to TRBJ1-2; D is unclear. CDR1 is SGHVS, CDR2 FNYEAQ, per germline. V was cut by 5 bases and J by 6 bases, with 7 bases left in between. The CDR3 loop spans 11 amino acids. CDR3 sequence reads: CASSPLNGYTF. Written as DNA, the CDR3 is TGTGCCAGCAGCCCCCTCAATGGCTACACCTTC.

This clonotype has a handful of counts. The rearrangement uses TRBV6-1 and TRBJ1-1; 9 bases agree with TRBD1. The germline V gene has CDR1 MNHNS and CDR2 SASEGT. Trimming cost V 2 bases and J 4 bases; bases outside gene matches: 17. CDR3 size: 19 residues. CDR3 loop: CASSERVLGGTGLFTEAFF. In DNA, the CDR3 is TGTGCCAGCAGTGAAAGGGTTTTAGGTGGGACAGGGCTGTTCACTGAAGCTTTCTTT.

The sample holds a few counts of this clonotype. V is TRBV3-1 and J is TRBJ1-2, with D unclear. V was trimmed by 0 bases and J by 7 bases, leaving 15 bases between them. This CDR3 is 15 amino acids long. Germline V CDR1 and CDR2: LGHDT, YNNKEL (reference sequence). The CDR3 loop is CASSQDVSDILGYTF. CDR3 nucleotides: TGTGCCAGCAGCCAAGATGTTTCAGATATCCTTGGCTACACCTTC.

This clonotype was seen only a few times. V gene TRBV18 combines with J gene TRBJ1-1; D gene uncertain. Germline assignment: CDR1 KGHSH and CDR2 LQKENI. Trimming took off 5 bases at V and 8 bases at J, with 12 bases between the two ends. CDR3 length: 12 amino acids. The CDR3 sequence: CASSWEAREAFF. In DNA, the CDR3 is TGTGCCAGCTCATGGGAGGCGAGAGAAGCTTTCTTT.

The chain joins TRBV12-3 or TRBV12-4 to TRBJ2-1, with 10 bases fitting TRBD1. Trimming took 3 bases from V and 8 from J; bases not matched to a gene: 16. This CDR3 is built from 18 residues. This CDR3 reads CASSLDRGEPGLWHEQFF. CDR3 DNA sequence: TGTGCCAGCAGTTTGGACAGGGGGGAACCGGGACTATGGCATGAGCAGTTCTTC.

DNA of the CDR3: TGTGCCAGCAGTCTGCGTCCCGGGAGTACAGATGTGCAGTATTTT. This sequence encodes CASSLRPGSTDVQYF. The chain joins TRBV12-3 or TRBV12-4 to TRBJ2-3, with D tentatively TRBD2 (6 bases). V lost 5 bases, J lost 11 bases, and 23 bases lay in between. The CDR3 sequence is 15 residues long.

Concerning this clonotype itself: This may be a read error, as it is one base from a much larger clone. The gene calls are TRBV20-1 and TRBJ2-1; 7 nucleotides match TRBD2. Trimming at V came to 1 base and at J to 10 bases, leaving 19 bases not matched to a gene. This CDR3 comprises 17 residues. Germline CDR1 is DFQATT and CDR2 is SNEGSKA (reference sequence). Here the CDR3 reads CSARGFGSGFVLDEQFF. DNA of the CDR3: TGCAGTGCTAGAGGTTTTGGTAGCGGGTTTGTCTTGGACGAGCAGTTCTTC.

This clonotype was seen only a few times. The J gene is TRBJ2-3, the V gene TRBV6-6, with no clear D. Trimming stripped 4 bases from V and 2 bases from J, with 10 bases between. Germline V CDR1 and CDR2: MNHNY, SVGAGI (reference sequence). This CDR3 has 14 residues. CDR3 coding DNA: TGTGCCAGCAGTTCCCCCGTTTACACAGATACGCAGTATTTT. It encodes CASSSPVYTDTQYF.

This clonotype was recorded at least ten times. The rearrangement links TRBV7-2 to TRBJ2-7; 7 positions match TRBD2. From germline, CDR1 is SGHTA and CDR2 FQGNSA. V shed 3 bases and J 7 bases; nucleotides not matched to a gene: 12. This CDR3 contains 15 residues. The CDR3 bases are TGTGCCAGCAGCTTCGCGTTGGGAGGGTTGGGAGAGCAGTACTTC. Its translation: CASSFALGGLGEQYF.